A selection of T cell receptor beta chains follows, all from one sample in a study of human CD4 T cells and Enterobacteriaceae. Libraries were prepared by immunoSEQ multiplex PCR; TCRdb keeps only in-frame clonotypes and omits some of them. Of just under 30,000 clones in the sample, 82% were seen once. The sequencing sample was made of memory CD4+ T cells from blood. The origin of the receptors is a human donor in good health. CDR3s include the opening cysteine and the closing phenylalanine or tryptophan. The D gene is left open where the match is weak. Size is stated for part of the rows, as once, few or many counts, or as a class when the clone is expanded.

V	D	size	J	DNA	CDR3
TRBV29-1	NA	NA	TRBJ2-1	TGCGGATCTAGCTCCTACAATGAGCAGTTCTTC	CGSSSYNEQFF
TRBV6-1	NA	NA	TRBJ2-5	TGTGCCAGCAATAACAGGGCTCTAGAGACCCAGTACTTC	CASNNRALETQYF
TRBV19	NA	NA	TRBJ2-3	TGTGCCAGTAGGCCAGATCCTAGCACAGATACGCAGTATTTT	CASRPDPSTDTQYF
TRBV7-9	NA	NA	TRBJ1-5	TGTGCCAGCGGCGAACAGGGAAACAATCAGCCCCAGCATTTT	CASGEQGNNQPQHF
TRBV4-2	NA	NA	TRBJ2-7	TGTGCCAGCAGCCAAGGACTTTCCTACGAGCAGTACTTC	CASSQGLSYEQYF
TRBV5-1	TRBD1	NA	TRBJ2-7	TGCGCCAGCAGCACCCGGACAGGTAAAGACGAGCAGTACTTC	CASSTRTGKDEQYF
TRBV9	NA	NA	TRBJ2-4	TGTGCCAGCAGCGTAGGGGACACAGCGTACAAAAACATTCAGTACTTC	CASSVGDTAYKNIQYF
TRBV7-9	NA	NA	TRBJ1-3	TGTGCCAGCAGCTTAGTGGGGCTCTCTGGAAACACCATATATTTT	CASSLVGLSGNTIYF
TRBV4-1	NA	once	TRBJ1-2	TGCGCCAGCATCGGTACCGCTACCTCCTCCTATGGCTACACCTTC	CASIGTATSSYGYTF
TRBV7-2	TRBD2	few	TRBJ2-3	TGTGCCAGCAGCTTAGCGCCTAGCGGCACGCAGTATTTT	CASSLAPSGTQYF
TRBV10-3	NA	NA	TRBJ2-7	TGTGCCATCAGTGCCCAGGGGCGCGGATCCTACGAGCAGTACTTC	CAISAQGRGSYEQYF
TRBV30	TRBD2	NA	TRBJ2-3	TGTGCCTGGGGCCCGGGACTAGCGGTGGATACGCAGTATTTT	CAWGPGLAVDTQYF
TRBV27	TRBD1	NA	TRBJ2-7	TGTGCCAGCAGGTACGGGACAGGGGGCATGTACGAGCAGTACTTC	CASRYGTGGMYEQYF
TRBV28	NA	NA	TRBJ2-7	TGTGCCAGCCGCTCGGAACAGGGTCTCTACGAGCAGTACTTC	CASRSEQGLYEQYF
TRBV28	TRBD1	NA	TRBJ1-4	TGTGCCAGCGCCTCGCGGCCGGGACAGGGAAGTGAAAAACTGTTTTTT	CASASRPGQGSEKLFF
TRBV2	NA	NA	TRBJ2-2	TGTGCCAGCAGCCGGGCACGGATGAACACCGGGGAGCTGTTTTTT	CASSRARMNTGELFF
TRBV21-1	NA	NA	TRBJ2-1	TGTGCCAGCAGTGAAGCGGGAAAAGCCAATGAGCAGTTCTTC	CASSEAGKANEQFF
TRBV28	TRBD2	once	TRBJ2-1	TGTGCCAGCAGTTTACGGGGACTAGCCAAGCAGTTCTTC	CASSLRGLAKQFF
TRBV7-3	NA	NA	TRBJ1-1	TGTGCCAGCAGCTCCCAAGGGGATACTGAAGCTTTCTTT	CASSSQGDTEAFF
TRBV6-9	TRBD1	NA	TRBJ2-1	TGTGCCAGCAGACGAGAGGGGGCTATTTATGATGAGCAGTTCTTC	CASRREGAIYDEQFF
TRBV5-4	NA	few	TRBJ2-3	TGTGCCAGCAGTTCTGGACAGACAGATACGCAGTATTTT	CASSSGQTDTQYF
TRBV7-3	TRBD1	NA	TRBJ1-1	TGTGCCAGATCAGGGGGCGAGGTAGTGGTAACTGAAGCTTTCTTT	CARSGGEVVVTEAFF
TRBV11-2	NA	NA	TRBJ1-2	TGTGCCAGCAGCCCCGACAGGAACTATGGCTACACCTTC	CASSPDRNYGYTF
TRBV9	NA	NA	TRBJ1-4	TGTGCCAGCAGCGTTTACGGCGCAACTAATGAAAAACTGTTTTTT	CASSVYGATNEKLFF
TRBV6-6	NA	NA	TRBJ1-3	TGTGCCAGCAGTTACTCGTCAGGGATCGGAAACACCATATATTTT	CASSYSSGIGNTIYF
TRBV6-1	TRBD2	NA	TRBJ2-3	TGTGCCAGCAGTGATGTAGGGAGGGGCACAGATACGCAGTATTTT	CASSDVGRGTDTQYF
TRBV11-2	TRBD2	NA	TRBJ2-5	TGTGCCAGCAGCCCCTTGCGGGAGGGGGCACGAGCGACCCAGTACTTC	CASSPLREGARATQYF
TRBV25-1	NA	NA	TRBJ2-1	TGTGCCAGCAGGACGTCCGGGGCCTCAGGCAGTGAGCAGTTCTTC	CASRTSGASGSEQFF
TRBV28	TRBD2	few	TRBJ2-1	TGTGCCAGCAGTTTCTTGGGACTAGCGGGAGGGCCAGGTGAGCAGTTCTTC	CASSFLGLAGGPGEQFF
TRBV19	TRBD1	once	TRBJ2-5	TGTGCCAGTAGTATGGACAGGGTTGAGACCCAGTACTTC	CASSMDRVETQYF
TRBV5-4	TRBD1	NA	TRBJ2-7	TGTGCCAGCAGCCCACGGCCGGACAGGGTGGGGTACGAGCAGTACTTC	CASSPRPDRVGYEQYF